This entry is about one T cell receptor beta chain. The sample comes from a study of blood T cell repertoires in COVID-19. Overall study: Collection of acute and convalescent COVID-19 samples took place in the United States, Italy and Spain.

V was clipped by 4 bases and J by 7 bases; unmatched bases: 6. The CDR3 consists of 14 residues. Germline V gene lookup returns CDR1 SGHAT and CDR2 FQNNGV. The protocol was immunoSEQ multiplex PCR, while the TCRdb copy is restricted to in-frame clones and leaves out a portion. The sample contains 95,000 to 150,000 clones, approximately 85% of which appear only once. The chain combines TRBV11-2 with TRBJ2-5; 10 bases agree with TRBD1. Input material: peripheral blood. The sequence derives from an elderly woman with COVID-19, enrolled during active disease. The CDR3, as DNA: TGTGCCAGCAGCTCTGACAGGGGGCTCGGGACCCAGTACTTC. Amino acid sequence: CASSSDRGLGTQYF. Looking up the rest from reference TRBV11-2 and TRBJ2-5 gives the full variable domain: EAGVAQSPRYKIIEKRQSVAFWCNPISGHATLYWYQQILGQGPKLLIQFQNNGVVDDSQLPKDRFSAERLKGVDSTLKIQPAKLEDSAVYLCASSSDRGLGTQYFGPGTRLLVL.